The clone carrying this TCR beta chain was picked up many times. Its antigen is undetermined. The data were taken from a study of T cells in Graves' hyperthyroidism and ophthalmopathy. About the study: Specimen type is peripheral blood, collected at initial diagnosis prior to any treatment.

Investigators excluded patients with uncontrolled infection, other autoimmune disease, pregnancy or lactation. Clinical symptoms, serum thyroxine, TRAb, thyroid ultrasound and orbital computed tomography informed diagnoses. RNA transcripts provided the source from which TCR beta CDR3 regions were amplified. The HTBI primer set was used in a first-round RT-PCR of the TCR CDR3. TCRdb re-analysed the multiplex PCR reads in MiXCR, keeping a single row per CDR3 protein. The sample comprises 200,000 to 300,000 distinct CDR3 sequences, roughly 17% of which are singletons, and under 35% rests with the top ten. Study-wide findings and caveats: Most expanded thyroid clonotypes above 0.001 recurred in blood.

Trimming left V 0 bases short and J 4 bases short, with 11 bases between. Germline V gene lookup returns CDR1 SGDLS and CDR2 YYNGEE. CDR3 length: 15 amino acids. What was sequenced was blood. V and J are TRBV9 and TRBJ1-3, with D hard to call. This sequence originates from a young woman with Graves' ophthalmopathy. The CDR3: CASSVVGGPGNTIYF. The CDR3 coding sequence is TGTGCCAGCAGCGTAGTTGGAGGGCCGGGAAACACCATATATTTT.